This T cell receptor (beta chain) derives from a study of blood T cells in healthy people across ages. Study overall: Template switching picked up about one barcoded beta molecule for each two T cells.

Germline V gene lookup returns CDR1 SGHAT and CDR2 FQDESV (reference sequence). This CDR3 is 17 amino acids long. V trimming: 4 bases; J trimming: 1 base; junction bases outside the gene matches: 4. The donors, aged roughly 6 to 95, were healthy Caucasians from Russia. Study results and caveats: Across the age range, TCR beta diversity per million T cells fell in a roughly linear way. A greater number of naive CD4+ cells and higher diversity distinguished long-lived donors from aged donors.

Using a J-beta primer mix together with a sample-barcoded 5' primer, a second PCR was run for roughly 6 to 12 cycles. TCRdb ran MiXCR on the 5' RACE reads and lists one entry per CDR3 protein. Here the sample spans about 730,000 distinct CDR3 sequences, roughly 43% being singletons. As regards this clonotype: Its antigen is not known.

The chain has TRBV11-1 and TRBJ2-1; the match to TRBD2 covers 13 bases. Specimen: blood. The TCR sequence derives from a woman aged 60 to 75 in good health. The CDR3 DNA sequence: TGTGCCAGCAGCTCAGGGACTAGCGGGATATCCTACAATGAGCAGTTCTTC. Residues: CASSSGTSGISYNEQFF.